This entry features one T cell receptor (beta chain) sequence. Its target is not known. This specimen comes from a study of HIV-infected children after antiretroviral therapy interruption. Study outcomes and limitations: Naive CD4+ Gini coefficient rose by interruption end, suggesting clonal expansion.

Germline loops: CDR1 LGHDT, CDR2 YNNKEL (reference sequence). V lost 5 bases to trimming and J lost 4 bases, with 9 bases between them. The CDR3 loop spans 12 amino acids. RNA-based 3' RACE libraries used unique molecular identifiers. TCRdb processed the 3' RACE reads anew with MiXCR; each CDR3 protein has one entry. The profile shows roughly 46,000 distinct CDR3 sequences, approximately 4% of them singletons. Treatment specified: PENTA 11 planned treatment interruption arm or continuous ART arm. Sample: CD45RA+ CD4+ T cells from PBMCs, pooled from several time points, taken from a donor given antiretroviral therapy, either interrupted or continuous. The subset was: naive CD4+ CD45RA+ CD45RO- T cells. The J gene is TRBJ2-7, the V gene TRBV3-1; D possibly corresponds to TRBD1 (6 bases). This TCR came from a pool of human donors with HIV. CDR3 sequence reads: CASSGDTYEQYF. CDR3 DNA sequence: TGTGCCAGCAGCGGGGACACGTACGAGCAGTACTTC.